This TCR beta chain was recovered during a study of blood T cells in healthy people across ages. The use of a sample-barcoded 5' primer and a J-beta primer mix characterized a second PCR of roughly 7 to 11 cycles. TCRdb independently ran MiXCR on the 5' RACE reads; one entry per CDR3 protein. The table has roughly 2 million distinct CDR3 sequences, just under 50% seen once. The length of the CDR3 is 15 residues. The germline CDR1 and CDR2 sequences are SNHLY and FYNNEI. Trimming left V 4 bases short and J 2 bases short, with 9 bases between. The sequence was collected from a woman between 35 and 50 years old in good health. This chain joins TRBV2 and TRBJ2-6; D call uncertain. The source material was blood. Here the CDR3 reads CASSALPTGANVLTF. Written as DNA, the CDR3 is TGTGCCAGCAGTGCTCTCCCAACTGGGGCCAACGTCCTGACTTTC.